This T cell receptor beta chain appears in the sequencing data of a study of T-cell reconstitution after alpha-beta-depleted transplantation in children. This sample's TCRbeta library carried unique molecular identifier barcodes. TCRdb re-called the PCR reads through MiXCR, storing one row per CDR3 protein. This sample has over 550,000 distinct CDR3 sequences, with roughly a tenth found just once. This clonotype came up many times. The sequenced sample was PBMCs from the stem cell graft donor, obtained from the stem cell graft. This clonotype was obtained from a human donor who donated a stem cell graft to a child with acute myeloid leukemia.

In DNA form, the CDR3 reads TGTGCCAGCAGTGTCGCGGGAGTTGATACGCAGTATTTT. It specifies CASSVAGVDTQYF. V and J are TRBV27 and TRBJ2-3; 7 nucleotides match TRBD2. The CDR3 is 13 residues long. V trimming: 5 bases; J trimming: 6 bases; junction bases outside the gene matches: 5. Germline V gene sequence: CDR1 MNHEY, CDR2 SMNVEV (reference sequence).